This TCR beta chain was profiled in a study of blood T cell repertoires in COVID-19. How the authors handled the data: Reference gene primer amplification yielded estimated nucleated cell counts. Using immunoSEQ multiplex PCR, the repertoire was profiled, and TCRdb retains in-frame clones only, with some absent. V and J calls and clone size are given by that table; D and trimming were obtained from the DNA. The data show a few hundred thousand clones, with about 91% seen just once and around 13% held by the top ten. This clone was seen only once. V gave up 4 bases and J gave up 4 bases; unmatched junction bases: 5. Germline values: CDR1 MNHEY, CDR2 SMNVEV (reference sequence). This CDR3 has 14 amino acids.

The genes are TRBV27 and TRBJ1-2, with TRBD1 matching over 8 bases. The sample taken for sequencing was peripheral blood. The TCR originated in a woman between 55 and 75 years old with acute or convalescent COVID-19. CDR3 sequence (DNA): TGTGCCAGCAGTTCCGACAGGGGCGGCTATGGCTACACCTTC. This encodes CASSSDRGGYGYTF.